These 4 T cell receptor beta chains share one sample of origin, sequenced in a study of human T cells and chemical hapten exposure. Noted time point: patch test 3, about 24 weeks after DPC sensitization. The treatment denotes: therapeutic diphenylcyclopropenone sensitization with weekly scalp DPC. TCRdb analysed the RACE reads with MiXCR anew, one entry per CDR3 protein. This table holds more than 45,000 distinct CDR3 sequences, approximately 13% found once. This material consisted of whole blood, taken in connection with sensitization to the hapten diphenylcyclopropenone (DPC). These receptors came from a man aged 25-40 years with alopecia areata. Some clones in this sample may be carry-over from other donors' samples.

J is TRBJ2-3 and V is TRBV29-1, with D perhaps TRBD2 (6 bases). Germline lookup yields CDR1 SQVTM and CDR2 ANQGSEA. Trimming left V 5 bases short and J 4 bases short, with 19 bases between. This CDR3 contains 15 residues. DNA of the CDR3: TGCAGCGTTTTGGGTCAGTACTGGGAGGCAGATACGCAGTATTTT. This sequence encodes CSVLGQYWEADTQYF.

The V call is TRBV7-9, the J call TRBJ1-3; TRBD1 matches 12 bases. The V gene's germline CDR1 is SEHNR and CDR2 FQNEAQ (reference sequence). The V gene end was trimmed by 6 bases and the J gene end by 0 bases; junction bases not matched to a gene: 6. This CDR3 spans 17 amino acids. The DNA for the CDR3 is TGTGCCAGCAGGGCCCGGGACAGGGGGCTCTCTGGAAACACCATATATTTT. Protein: CASRARDRGLSGNTIYF. The full variable domain, completed using reference TRBV7-9 and TRBJ1-3, is DTGVSQNPRHKITKRGQNVTFRCDPISEHNRLYWYRQTLGQGPEFLTYFQNEAQLEKSRLLSDRFSAERPKGSFSTLEIQRTEQGDSAMYLCASRARDRGLSGNTIYFGEGSWLTVV.

On this clonotype itself: A read error may be the cause here, since a much bigger clone is one base away. The J gene is TRBJ2-5, the V gene TRBV7-9; D may match TRBD1 or TRBD2 (5 bases each). Germline V gene lookup returns CDR1 SEHNR and CDR2 FQNEAQ (reference sequence). Trimming pared 10 bases from V and 5 bases from J, leaving 17 bases between. CDR3 size: 13 residues. This chain's CDR3 is CANRPEGTETQYF. The CDR3 bases are TGTGCCAACAGACCCGAAGGGACGGAGACCCAGTACTTC. Based on the CDR3 plus reference TRBV7-9 and TRBJ2-5, the full variable domain is DTGVSQNPRHKITKRGQNVTFRCDPISEHNRLYWYRQTLGQGPEFLTYFQNEAQLEKSRLLSDRFSAERPKGSFSTLEIQRTEQGDSAMYLCANRPEGTETQYFGPGTRLLVL.

In this sample, this clonotype turned up a few times. The chain has TRBV7-2 and TRBJ2-3; D tentatively reads TRBD1 or TRBD2 (5 bases each). This CDR3 has 15 amino acids. Germline V CDR1 and CDR2: SGHTA, FQGNSA. The V end lost 5 bases, the J end lost 1 base, and 13 bases lay between the germline ends. The CDR3 loop is CASSPGPAGTDTQYF. CDR3 in DNA: TGTGCCAGCAGCCCGGGGCCAGCGGGCACAGATACGCAGTATTTT.